The 18 T cell receptor beta chains given below trace back to one sample, sequenced in a study of cytomegalovirus exposure and HLA in healthy donors. The PCR made use of 60 Vbeta and 13 Jbeta primers. The repertoire was sequenced with immunoSEQ multiplex PCR; TCRdb's copy has only in-frame clones and lacks some. The data contain approximately 160,000 clones, approximately 78% of them singletons. Material: PBMCs. The receptors originated from a woman younger than 35 in good health and CMV-seronegative.

The rearrangement joins TRBV6-1 to TRBJ1-3; tentative D call: TRBD1 (6 bases). CDR1 and CDR2 (germline): MNHNS, SASEGT. V was pared by 8 bases and J by 2 bases, with 16 bases between. The length of the CDR3 is 15 residues. This CDR3 is CASDLDSSPGNTIYF. CDR3 nucleotide sequence: TGTGCCAGCGACCTGGACAGCTCTCCTGGAAACACCATATATTTT.

The V gene is TRBV29-1, the J gene TRBJ1-2; D perhaps matches TRBD1 (5 bases). The germline gives CDR1 SQVTM, CDR2 ANQGSEA. Trimming shortened V by 4 bases and J by 2 bases, and 11 bases separated the two germline ends. This CDR3 contains 13 residues. The CDR3 DNA reads TGCAGCGTTGTCGGGGGTTCAAACTATGGCTACACCTTC. Protein sequence: CSVVGGSNYGYTF.

The rearrangement joins TRBV19 to TRBJ2-5, with D maybe TRBD2 (6 bases). V lost 6 bases to trimming and J lost 5 bases, with 13 bases between them. This CDR3 spans 13 amino acids. Looked up from germline, CDR1 is LNHDA and CDR2 is SQIVND (reference sequence). The CDR3 DNA sequence: TGTGCCAGTAGGGACGGGGGAATTGAGACCCAGTACTTC. Residues: CASRDGGIETQYF. The entire variable domain, with the rest obtained from reference TRBV19 and TRBJ2-5, is as follows: DGGITQSPKYLFRKEGQNVTLSCEQNLNHDAMYWYRQDPGQGLRLIYYSQIVNDFQKGDIAEGYSVSREKKESFPLTVTSAQKNPTAFYLCASRDGGIETQYFGPGTRLLVL.

The chain links TRBV5-1 to TRBJ1-2; 7 bases fit TRBD1. The CDR3 is 15 amino acids. The V gene's germline CDR1 is SGHRS and CDR2 YFSETQ. V lost 0 bases, J lost 1 base, and 3 bases stayed unmatched. CDR3 sequence reads: CASSLDGTVNYGYTF. The CDR3 DNA is TGCGCCAGCAGCTTGGATGGGACAGTTAACTATGGCTACACCTTC.

This chain joins TRBV4-1 and TRBJ1-1; 7 bases are shared with TRBD1. CDR1 is MGHRA, CDR2 YSYEKL, per germline. There are 16 residues in the CDR3. J was trimmed by 5 bases and V by 1 base; bases with no gene match: 10. CDR3: CASSQVAAGGGTEAFF. The DNA of the CDR3 is TGCGCCAGCAGCCAAGTGGCGGCAGGGGGAGGTACTGAAGCTTTCTTT.

This clone turned up a few times. The chain couples TRBV13 to TRBJ1-2; TRBD1 might be the D (5 bases). V gave up 5 bases and J gave up 4 bases, with 23 bases separating them. The CDR3 sequence is 17 residues long. The V gene's germline CDR1 is PRHDT and CDR2 FYEKMQ (reference sequence). CDR3 residues: CASSNRRTGGSLYGYTF. CDR3 bases: TGTGCCAGCAGCAACAGGAGAACGGGGGGATCCCTCTATGGCTACACCTTC.

This rearrangement joins TRBV5-1 to TRBJ1-1, with 7 positions matching TRBD1. Germline V gene lookup returns CDR1 SGHRS and CDR2 YFSETQ. The trim removed 3 bases at V and 4 bases at J, leaving 3 bases unmatched. CDR3 size: 13 residues. The DNA of the CDR3 is TGCGCCAGCAGCTCCGGGACAGTCACTGAAGCTTTCTTT. Translated: CASSSGTVTEAFF.

The chain links TRBV5-4 to TRBJ2-2; tentatively, D is TRBD2 (5 bases). Germline CDR1 is SGHNT and CDR2 is YYREEE (reference sequence). CDR3 length equals 15 residues. V was clipped by 4 bases and J by 7 bases, with 17 bases between them. The CDR3 loop is CASSPGPPGIGELFF. CDR3 sequence (DNA): TGTGCCAGCAGCCCAGGTCCCCCCGGGATCGGGGAGCTGTTTTTT.

The chain couples TRBV5-1 to TRBJ1-2; D unresolved. The V gene lost 0 bases and the J gene lost 2 bases, with 11 bases spanning the gap. This CDR3 is 15 amino acids long. CDR1 is SGHRS and CDR2 is YFSETQ in the germline V gene. Written as DNA, the CDR3 is TGCGCCAGCAGCTTGGGCCACCCTGCGAACTATGGCTACACCTTC. It specifies CASSLGHPANYGYTF.

This chain uses TRBV5-1 with TRBJ1-3, with D possibly being TRBD1 (5 bases). The V gene's germline CDR1 is SGHRS and CDR2 YFSETQ. The CDR3 is 14 amino acids. The ends were cut back, 4 bases at V and 0 bases at J, with 8 bases in the middle. The CDR3 sequence: CASSLGVSGNTIYF. The CDR3 DNA sequence: TGCGCCAGCAGCCTAGGGGTCTCTGGAAACACCATATATTTT.

V is TRBV27 and J is TRBJ1-3; maybe TRBD1 (5 bases). Per germline, CDR1 MNHEY and CDR2 SMNVEV (reference sequence). The V end was cut by 3 bases, the J end by 4 bases, with 16 bases between. The length of the CDR3 is 16 residues. This CDR3 is CASSLKAGLGGNTIYF. The DNA of the CDR3 is TGTGCCAGCAGTTTGAAGGCAGGGCTTGGCGGAAACACCATATATTTT.

This sequence joins TRBV30 and TRBJ2-7, with 14 bases lining up with TRBD2. Per the germline V gene, CDR1 is GTSNPN and CDR2 is SVGIG (reference sequence). This CDR3 has 19 residues. V lost 0 bases, J lost 2 bases, and 12 bases stayed unmatched. CDR3 in amino acids: CAWSVSRTSGRTNPYEQYF. The CDR3 bases are TGTGCCTGGAGTGTTTCCCGGACTAGCGGGAGGACCAACCCCTACGAGCAGTACTTC. The variable domain in full, completed from reference TRBV30 and TRBJ2-7, reads SQTIHQWPATLVQPVGSPLSLECTVEGTSNPNLYWYRQAAGRGLQLLFYSVGIGQISSEVPQNLSASRPQDRQFILSSKKLLLSDSGFYLCAWSVSRTSGRTNPYEQYFGPGTRLTVT.

The CDR3 region has the DNA TGTGCCAGCAGTACGTCCGGGACAGGGGACACTGAAGCTTTCTTT. Residues: CASSTSGTGDTEAFF. The chain recombines TRBV28 with TRBJ1-1; 10 positions agree with TRBD1. With V trimmed by 5 bases and J by 3 bases, 6 bases remained unmatched. CDR3 size: 15 residues. Germline CDR1 and CDR2: MDHEN and SYDVKM.

This chain links TRBV27 with TRBJ2-7; the match to TRBD2 covers 13 bases. This CDR3 contains 17 residues. Germline V lookup: CDR1 MNHEY, CDR2 SMNVEV (reference sequence). V lost 9 bases and J lost 3; bases outside the gene matches: 14. Here the CDR3 reads CASSPWTSGRLSYEQYF. As DNA, the CDR3 is TGTGCCAGTAGCCCCTGGACTAGCGGGAGATTAAGCTACGAGCAGTACTTC.

In this sample, this clone turned up a few times. The rearrangement links TRBV6-1 to TRBJ2-5; no clear D gene. This CDR3 region has 13 residues. CDR1 is MNHNS, CDR2 SASEGT, per germline. The V and J ends lost 2 bases and 1 base respectively, with 5 bases between them. The CDR3 is CASSENSQETQYF. The CDR3 DNA reads TGTGCCAGCAGTGAAAACAGCCAAGAGACCCAGTACTTC.

The chain has TRBV6-5 and TRBJ1-5; D call uncertain. V lost 4 bases to trimming and J lost 3 bases, with 7 bases between them. The CDR3 spans 13 residues. The V gene's germline CDR1 is MNHEY and CDR2 SVGAGI. CDR3 residues: CASSLRDNQPQHF. Here the CDR3 DNA reads TGTGCCAGCAGTTTGAGGGACAATCAGCCCCAGCATTTT.

J is TRBJ2-7 and V is TRBV5-1; 10 nucleotides agree with TRBD2. Germline loops: CDR1 SGHRS, CDR2 YFSETQ. Trimming cost V 2 bases and J 0 bases; bases outside gene matches: 2. This CDR3 is 15 amino acids long. The CDR3 is CASSFGTSDSYEQYF. CDR3 in DNA: TGCGCCAGCAGCTTCGGGACTAGCGACTCCTACGAGCAGTACTTC.

This rearrangement joins TRBV6-5 to TRBJ1-1; D gene uncertain. Trimming took 0 bases from V and 1 from J, leaving 6 bases between them. Germline assignment: CDR1 MNHEY and CDR2 SVGAGI. This CDR3 has 14 residues. CDR3 in amino acids: CASSYSTANTEAFF. In DNA, the CDR3 is TGTGCCAGCAGTTACTCAACAGCGAACACTGAAGCTTTCTTT.